This T cell receptor (beta chain) was retrieved from a study of T cell repertoires in cytomegalovirus infection. Overall study context: Selected CMV epitopes included recently identified HLA-C-restricted ones as well as well-studied HLA-B-restricted ones. Shared public TCR beta signatures pointed to both CMV infection and a matching HLA type. Points from the study as a whole: Pooled public TCR beta family frequency picked out CMV carriers with the relevant HLA. Clonotypes of TCR beta that were HLA-C-restricted and CMV-specific dominated the ex vivo response.

As concerns this clonotype: The antigen is undetermined.

The CDR3 length is 11 residues. CDR1 LGHNA and CDR2 YSLEER come from the germline V gene. Trimming pared 8 bases from V and 9 bases from J, leaving 11 bases between. In TCRdb, the reads were re-called with MiXCR into one record per CDR3 protein. The table includes hundreds of thousands of distinct CDR3 sequences, more than 40% detected once. The TCR sequence derives from a human donor in good health (CMV status not recorded). Some clones in this sample may be carry-over from other donors' samples. This chain links TRBV4-3 with TRBJ2-1; D gene ambiguous. The sequencing here drew on cultured PBMCs, taken from culture after CMV antigen stimulation. The CDR3 here is CASGQGGEQFF. CDR3 bases: TGCGCCAGCGGTCAAGGTGGTGAGCAGTTCTTC.